One and the same sample provided the 11 T cell receptor beta chains below, sequenced in a study of PD-1 blockade in mismatch repair-deficient tumors. Method: immunoSEQ multiplex PCR; TCRdb's copy keeps in-frame clones and lacks some. The top ten clones hold 17% of a sample with over 15,000 clones, 84% of them seen once. The sequencing here drew on PBMCs, taken before pembrolizumab treatment. All receptors come from an adult with mismatch repair-deficient cancer.

V and J are TRBV6-6 and TRBJ1-5; D is unresolved. V dropped 3 bases and J dropped 5 bases, with 14 bases sitting between them. CDR3 length: 15 residues. Looked up from germline, CDR1 is MNHNY and CDR2 is SVGAGI (reference sequence). Here the CDR3 DNA reads TGTGCCAGCAGTTATCAATTGTGGAGAGATCAGCCCCAGCATTTT. Protein sequence: CASSYQLWRDQPQHF.

This CDR3 is CASSDSAGQGADTQYF. CDR3 nucleotides: TGTGCCAGCAGTGACTCGGCGGGACAGGGCGCAGATACGCAGTATTTT. This chain connects TRBV6-4 to TRBJ2-3, with 9 bases lining up with TRBD1. Per germline, CDR1 MRHNA and CDR2 SNTAGT. The CDR3 is 16 amino acids. With V trimmed by 0 bases and J by 4 bases, 5 bases remained unmatched.

Written as DNA, the CDR3 is TGTGCCAGCTCACAGGACGGCGGCAATCAGCCCCAGCATTTT. Translation gives CASSQDGGNQPQHF. The chain employs TRBV6-5 and TRBJ1-5; the D gene is possibly TRBD1 (5 bases). The germline V gene encodes CDR1 MNHEY and CDR2 SVGAGI. The CDR3 extends over 14 amino acids. V lost 8 bases and J lost 2, with 13 bases in between.

This chain joins TRBV30 and TRBJ1-3; D gene unclear. Germline V gene sequence: CDR1 GTSNPN, CDR2 SVGIG (reference sequence). V lost 3 bases and J lost 0, with 12 bases in between. The CDR3 has 15 amino acids. The chain's CDR3 is CAWRDKGFSGNTIYF. Here the CDR3 DNA reads TGTGCCTGGAGAGACAAAGGGTTCTCTGGAAACACCATATATTTT.

The CDR3 loop reads CASRMESGRLDTQYF. CDR3 bases: TGCGCCAGCAGAATGGAAAGCGGGAGGTTGGATACGCAGTATTTT. This chain links TRBV5-1 with TRBJ2-3, with 9 positions matching TRBD2. CDR3 length equals 15 residues. Germline trimming cut 5 bases from V and 6 bases from J; bases unmatched to any gene: 10. Germline CDR1 is SGHRS and CDR2 is YFSETQ.

This clone is deemed large. This rearrangement joins TRBV10-2 to TRBJ2-2; D unresolved. Germline V CDR1 and CDR2: WSHSY, SAAADI. This CDR3 is built from 14 residues. Trimming shortened V by 0 bases and J by 8 bases, and 10 bases separated the two germline ends. In DNA, the CDR3 is TGCGCCAGCAGTGAGTCTGCGGAGCCTGGGGAGCTGTTTTTT. Residues: CASSESAEPGELFF.

This chain joins TRBV5-1 and TRBJ2-5; 7 bases align to TRBD1. The CDR3 extends over 14 amino acids. Losses at the gene ends were 4 bases for V and 1 base for J; bases not matched to a gene: 4. Germline V CDR1 and CDR2: SGHRS, YFSETQ. CDR3 in amino acids: CASSITGVQETQYF. The CDR3 DNA sequence: TGCGCCAGCAGCATTACAGGGGTCCAAGAGACCCAGTACTTC.

By share of the sample, this clone is hyperexpanded. V is TRBV6-1 and J is TRBJ2-7; D gene unclear. CDR1 and CDR2 from the germline V gene are MNHNS and SASEGT. Trimming stripped 1 base from V and 4 bases from J, with 11 bases between. The CDR3 sequence is 14 residues long. The chain's CDR3 is CASSEDGSVYEQYF. The CDR3 DNA sequence: TGTGCCAGCAGTGAAGACGGATCCGTTTACGAGCAGTACTTC.

This clone was observed once. The V gene is TRBV18, the J gene TRBJ2-1; unclear D gene. The V end lost 2 bases, the J end lost 5 bases, and 7 bases lay between the germline ends. The CDR3 has 13 amino acids. Looked up from germline, CDR1 is KGHSH and CDR2 is LQKENI. The CDR3 nucleotides read TGTGCCAGCTCACCAAACAATCACAATGAGCAGTTCTTC. It yields the protein CASSPNNHNEQFF.

The genes are TRBV6-6 and TRBJ1-5, with D perhaps matching TRBD1 (5 bases). Trimming took off 4 bases at V and 0 bases at J, with 13 bases between the two ends. There are 16 residues in the CDR3. Germline V gene lookup returns CDR1 MNHNY and CDR2 SVGAGI (reference sequence). CDR3 DNA sequence: TGTGCCAGCAGTTTCTCGGGACTTGATAGCAATCAGCCCCAGCATTTT. Protein: CASSFSGLDSNQPQHF.

V gene TRBV28 combines with J gene TRBJ1-2; 9 bases fit TRBD1. The CDR3 consists of 16 residues. V shed 8 bases, J shed 3 bases, and the junction held 13 bases outside the gene matches. The germline CDR1 and CDR2 sequences are MDHEN and SYDVKM. CDR3 DNA: TGTGCCAGCCGGACAGGGGAGGTGTTGTATGACTATGGCTACACCTTC. Translated: CASRTGEVLYDYGYTF.